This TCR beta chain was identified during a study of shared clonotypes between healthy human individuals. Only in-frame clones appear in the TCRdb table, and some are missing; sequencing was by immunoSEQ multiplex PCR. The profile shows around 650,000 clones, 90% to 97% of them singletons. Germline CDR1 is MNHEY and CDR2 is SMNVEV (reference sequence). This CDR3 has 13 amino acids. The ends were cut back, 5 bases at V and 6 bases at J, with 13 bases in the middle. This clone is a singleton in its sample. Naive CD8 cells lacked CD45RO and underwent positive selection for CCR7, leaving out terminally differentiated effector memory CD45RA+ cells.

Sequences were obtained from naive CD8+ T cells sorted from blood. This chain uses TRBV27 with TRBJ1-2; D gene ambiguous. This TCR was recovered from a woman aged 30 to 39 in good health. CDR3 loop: CASSPGRAHGYTF. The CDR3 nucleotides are TGTGCCAGCAGTCCCGGGAGGGCCCATGGCTACACCTTC.